These 15 T cell receptor beta chains were sequenced from one sample in a study of beta chain features in type 1 diabetes. What was sequenced were expressed TCRB transcripts, since all of the isolated RNA had been reverse transcribed. Data came from immunoSEQ multiplex PCR; TCRdb stores just in-frame clones and leaves some out. This sample has hundreds of thousands of clones; roughly 12% occur once, and the top ten carry under 0.02%. Sequences were obtained from naive CD4+ T cells from blood. These receptors originate from a man aged 18 to 29 in good health.

Note on this clone: A read error may account for a junction end that differs from germline. This sequence joins TRBV2 and TRBJ2-7; TRBD1 is a possible D gene (5 bases). Germline CDR1 is SNHLY and CDR2 is FYNNEI. There are 12 residues in the CDR3. The CDR3 DNA reads as TGTGCCAGCAGTGAACGGACACCGGTCAAGCACTTC. Protein sequence: CASSERTPVKHF. The full variable domain, in which reference TRBV2 and TRBJ2-7 provide the parts outside the CDR3, is EPEVTQTPSHQVTQMGQEVILRCVPISNHLYFYWYRQILGQKVEFLVSFYNNEISEKSEIFDDQFSVERPDGSNFTLKIRSTKLEDSAMYFCASSERTPVKHFGPGTRLTVT.

Only a few counts were recorded for this clone. V is TRBV7-2 and J is TRBJ2-7; 9 nucleotides match TRBD1. The germline gives CDR1 SGHTA, CDR2 FQGNSA. CDR3 length: 14 residues. CDR3 in amino acids: CATGRGQGSYEQYF. As DNA, the CDR3 is TGTGCTACTGGGAGGGGACAGGGCTCCTACGAGCAGTACTTC.

V and J are TRBV5-6 and TRBJ1-1, with 10 positions matching TRBD1. The germline V gene encodes CDR1 SGHDT and CDR2 YYEEEE. There are 14 residues in the CDR3. The V gene end was trimmed by 5 bases and the J gene end by 11 bases; junction bases not matched to a gene: 12. DNA for the CDR3: TGTGCCAGCAGTTCTTACCGGGACAGGGGATTGGCTTTCTTT. The encoded protein is CASSSYRDRGLAFF.

The V and J genes are TRBV29-1 and TRBJ2-1, with TRBD1 as a possible D gene (6 bases). The CDR3 runs to 13 residues. Trimming cost V 6 bases and J 1 base, with 10 bases left between them. CDR1 and CDR2 (germline): SQVTM, ANQGSEA. For the CDR3, the DNA is TGCAGCGTCGCAGGACAGTCCTACAATGAGCAGTTCTTC. The encoded protein is CSVAGQSYNEQFF.

This clone has a handful of counts. The chain is built from TRBV11-1 and TRBJ2-7; D is undetermined. Trimming shortened V by 1 base and J by 2 bases, and 12 bases separated the two germline ends. This CDR3 contains 15 residues. The germline V gene encodes CDR1 SGHAT and CDR2 FQDESV (reference sequence). The CDR3 region is CASSLGGDGAYEQYF. In DNA, the CDR3 is TGTGCCAGCAGCTTAGGTGGAGATGGAGCCTACGAGCAGTACTTC. Filled out from reference TRBV11-1 and TRBJ2-7, the complete variable domain reads EAEVAQSPRYKITEKSQAVAFWCDPISGHATLYWYRQILGQGPELLVQFQDESVVDDSQLPKDRFSAERLKGVDSTLKIQPAELGDSAMYLCASSLGGDGAYEQYFGPGTRLTVT.

J is TRBJ2-5 and V is TRBV5-1; no clear D gene. The J call may be faulty, since TRBJ2-7 better matches the DNA end. CDR3 length: 13 residues. Germline lookup yields CDR1 SGHRS and CDR2 YFSETQ. CDR3 nucleotides: TGCGCCAGCAGATACGGGTCAACCTACGAGCAGTACTTC. Its translation is CASRYGSTYEQYF.

This clone was counted between two and nine times. V gene TRBV30 combines with J gene TRBJ1-2; TRBD1 agrees at 9 bases. The CDR3 is 13 amino acids. Trimming removed 8 bases from V and 3 bases from J; junction bases left unmatched: 7. The germline V gene has CDR1 GTSNPN and CDR2 SVGIG (reference sequence). The CDR3 nucleotides read TGTGCCAAATGGGACAGGGAAGACTATGGCTACACCTTC. It is translated as CAKWDREDYGYTF.

This chain uses TRBV7-2 with TRBJ1-5; 8 bases agree with TRBD1. V trimming: 5 bases; J trimming: 0 bases; junction bases outside the gene matches: 9. Per the germline V gene, CDR1 is SGHTA and CDR2 is FQGNSA. The CDR3 length is 17 residues. The DNA of the CDR3 is TGTGCCAGCAGCCCCCAGACAGGGGTTGGTAGCAATCAGCCCCAGCATTTT. Encoded protein: CASSPQTGVGSNQPQHF.

The chain combines TRBV7-8 with TRBJ2-7, with TRBD1 identical over 9 bases. This CDR3 has 18 amino acids. Trimming at V came to 3 bases and at J to 0 bases, leaving 12 bases not matched to a gene. Per the germline V gene, CDR1 is SGHVS and CDR2 is FQNEAQ. The CDR3 coding sequence is TGTGCCAGCAGCTTTTTGGCCCCTTCGACAGGGGGCTCCTACGAGCAGTACTTC. Protein: CASSFLAPSTGGSYEQYF.

This rearrangement joins TRBV28 to TRBJ2-3; TRBD2 matches at 7 bases. Germline V CDR1 and CDR2: MDHEN, SYDVKM. This CDR3 spans 14 amino acids. J lost 2 bases, V lost 5 bases, and 4 bases had no gene match. This chain's CDR3 is CASSGAGITDTQYF. The CDR3 nucleotides read TGTGCCAGCAGTGGAGCGGGAATCACAGATACGCAGTATTTT. The full variable domain, completed using reference TRBV28 and TRBJ2-3, is DVKVTQSSRYLVKRTGEKVFLECVQDMDHENMFWYRQDPGLGLRLIYFSYDVKMKEKGDIPEGYSVSREKKERFSLILESASTNQTSMYLCASSGAGITDTQYFGPGTRLTVL.

The chain recombines TRBV18 with TRBJ1-5, with a possible D match to TRBD1 (5 bases). CDR1 and CDR2 from the germline V gene are KGHSH and LQKENI. The V end lost 3 bases, the J end lost 0 bases, and 12 bases lay between the germline ends. The CDR3 is 16 residues long. CDR3 sequence: CASSPMDTGSNQPQHF. CDR3 nucleotides: TGTGCCAGCTCACCCATGGACACCGGTAGCAATCAGCCCCAGCATTTT.

The chain is built from TRBV4-3 and TRBJ2-7; the match to TRBD2 covers 13 bases. There are 16 residues in the CDR3. Looked up from germline, CDR1 is LGHNA and CDR2 is YSLEER. The junction had 5 bases not matched to a gene; V was cut back by 6 bases and J by 0 bases. The CDR3 protein is CASRDGTSGNSYEQYF. CDR3 coding DNA: TGCGCCAGCAGGGACGGGACTAGCGGGAACTCCTACGAGCAGTACTTC.

The V call is TRBV29-1, the J call TRBJ2-3; D perhaps matches TRBD1 (6 bases). V was cut by 3 bases and J by 2 bases, with 15 bases left in between. Germline V gene data show CDR1 as SQVTM and CDR2 as ANQGSEA. This CDR3 is built from 15 residues. The CDR3 DNA follows: TGCAGCGTTGACACGGACAGCGGAATCACAGATACGCAGTATTTT. Amino acid sequence: CSVDTDSGITDTQYF.

The CDR3 DNA reads as TGTGCCAGCAGCCACCGACTAACCTACGAGCAGTACTTC. Its protein product is CASSHRLTYEQYF. The J gene is TRBJ2-7, the V gene TRBV7-2; D may be TRBD2 (5 bases). In germline, CDR1 is SGHTA, CDR2 FQGNSA. There are 13 residues in the CDR3. Trimming removed 5 bases from V and 2 bases from J, with 10 bases in between. The entire variable domain, with the rest obtained from reference TRBV7-2 and TRBJ2-7, is as follows: GAGVSQSPSNKVTEKGKDVELRCDPISGHTALYWYRQSLGQGLEFLIYFQGNSAPDKSGLPSDRFSAERTGGSVSTLTIQRTQQEDSAVYLCASSHRLTYEQYFGPGTRLTVT.

This clone was detected a few times. The CDR3 sequence: CASSHGQGNQPQHF. The CDR3 DNA follows: TGTGCCAGCAGTCATGGACAGGGAAACCAGCCCCAGCATTTT. The V gene is TRBV4-2, the J gene TRBJ1-5, with 8 bases identical to TRBD1. Germline CDR1 and CDR2: LGHNA and YNFKEQ. The length of the CDR3 is 14 residues. Germline trimming cut 6 bases from V and 7 bases from J; bases unmatched to any gene: 8.